This T cell receptor beta chain derives from a study of T cell responses to AZD1222 COVID-19 vaccine. Whole-study results and caveats: At baseline, seropositivity was found in only a handful of AZD1222 recipients.

Per germline, CDR1 SGHNT and CDR2 YENEEA. The CDR3 extends over 15 amino acids. V lost 5 bases and J 7 bases, leaving 17 bases between the germline ends. A word on this clone: Its antigen is still unknown.

Only in-frame clones appear in the TCRdb table, and some are missing; sequencing was by immunoSEQ multiplex PCR. The sample has 150,000 to 180,000 clones, about 87% seen once. V usage is TRBV11-3 and J usage is TRBJ2-2; possibly TRBD1 for D (6 bases). This TCR came from an adult in good health. The material was peripheral blood, obtained on day 0 of AZD1222 vaccination. In DNA, the CDR3 is TGTGCCAGCAGCCACGCAGTGGGGGCTAGCGGGGAGCTGTTTTTT. It translates to CASSHAVGASGELFF.